What follows describes a single TCR beta chain. This entry belongs to a study of T cell changes during pregnancy in multiple sclerosis. Repertoires were generated with immunoSEQ multiplex PCR, while TCRdb's copy carries only in-frame clones and drops some. The data contain around 39,000 clones, 92% of them singletons. CDR3 length equals 14 residues. Germline values: CDR1 SGHNT, CDR2 YYREEE (reference sequence). V lost 0 bases, J lost 5 bases, and 11 bases lay in between. The specimen was CD4+ T cells from peripheral blood mononuclear cells, collected in the third trimester of pregnancy. The clonotype comes from a female donor in good health, enrolled as a control in a pregnancy study. The genes are TRBV5-4 and TRBJ2-5; possible D gene TRBD2, 7 bases. Here the CDR3 DNA reads TGTGCCAGCAGCTTGGAAGGGGGGGCGGAGACCCAGTACTTC. Translating gives CASSLEGGAETQYF.